The next 2 T cell receptor beta chains were all read from a single sample in a study of cytomegalovirus exposure and HLA in healthy donors. Use of 60 Vbeta and 13 Jbeta primers characterized the PCR. Profiled with immunoSEQ multiplex PCR; TCRdb holds only in-frame clones, not every one. The data contain some 250,000 clones, 75% to 85% of them singletons. The sequenced sample was PBMCs. The receptors here all came from a woman aged 55 to 70 in good health and CMV-seropositive.

The chain uses TRBV15 and TRBJ1-2; tentatively, D is TRBD1 (6 bases). Germline values: CDR1 LNHNV, CDR2 YYDKDF (reference sequence). This CDR3 is 17 amino acids long. The V end was cut by 4 bases, the J end by 1 base, with 19 bases between. The CDR3 bases are TGTGCCACCAGCAAGGGGGGGGGCGTATCGGTTAACTATGGCTACACCTTC. Encoded protein: CATSKGGGVSVNYGYTF.

This clone has just one count. The chain couples TRBV7-3 to TRBJ1-1, with D perhaps TRBD1 (5 bases). CDR1 is SGHTA and CDR2 is FQGTGA in the germline V gene. The ends were cut back, 5 bases at V and 6 bases at J, with 19 bases in the middle. The CDR3 consists of 15 residues. The CDR3 reads CASSPGGGARAEAFF. The CDR3 DNA reads as TGTGCCAGCAGCCCCGGAGGAGGGGCTCGTGCTGAAGCTTTCTTT.